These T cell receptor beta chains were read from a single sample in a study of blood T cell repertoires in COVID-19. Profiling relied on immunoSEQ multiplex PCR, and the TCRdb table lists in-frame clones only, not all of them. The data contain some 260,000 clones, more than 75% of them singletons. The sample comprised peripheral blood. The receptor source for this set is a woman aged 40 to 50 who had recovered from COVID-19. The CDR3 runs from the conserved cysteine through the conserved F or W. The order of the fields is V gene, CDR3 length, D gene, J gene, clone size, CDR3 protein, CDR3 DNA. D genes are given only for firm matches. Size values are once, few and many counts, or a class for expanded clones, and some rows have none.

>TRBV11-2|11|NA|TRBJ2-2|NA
CASSFGGELFF
TGTGCCAGCAGCTTCGGGGGGGAGCTGTTTTTT
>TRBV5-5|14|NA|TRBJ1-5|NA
CASSPQGSNQPQHF
TGTGCCAGCAGTCCCCAGGGAAGCAATCAGCCCCAGCATTTT
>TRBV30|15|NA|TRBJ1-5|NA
CAWSVGGGLGQPQHF
TGTGCCTGGAGTGTTGGGGGGGGCTTGGGTCAGCCCCAGCATTTT
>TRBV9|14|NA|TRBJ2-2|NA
CASSVGPQTGELFF
TGTGCCAGCAGCGTGGGGCCACAGACCGGGGAGCTGTTTTTT
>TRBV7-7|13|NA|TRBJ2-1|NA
CASSPTRGYEQFF
TGTGCTAGCAGCCCGACTAGAGGCTATGAGCAGTTCTTC
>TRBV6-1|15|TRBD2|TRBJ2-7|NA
CASSEQSRDYYEQYF
TGTGCCAGCAGTGAACAGTCCAGGGACTACTACGAGCAGTACTTC
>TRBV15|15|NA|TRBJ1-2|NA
CATSRTGHLPYGYTF
TGTGCCACCAGCAGGACGGGACACTTGCCCTATGGCTACACCTTC
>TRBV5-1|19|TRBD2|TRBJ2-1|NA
CASSLVRTSGRGFVVEQFF
TGCGCCAGCAGCTTAGTCAGGACTAGCGGGAGGGGTTTTGTGGTGGAGCAGTTCTTC
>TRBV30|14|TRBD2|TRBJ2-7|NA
CAWALGGRVYEQYF
TGTGCCTGGGCCCTTGGCGGGAGGGTTTACGAGCAGTACTTC
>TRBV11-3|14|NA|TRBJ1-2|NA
CASSPGEFNYGYTF
TGTGCCAGCAGCCCCGGGGAGTTTAACTATGGCTACACCTTC
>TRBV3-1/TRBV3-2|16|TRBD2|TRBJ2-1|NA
CASSQPGTSGVNEQFF
TGTGCCAGCAGCCAACCAGGGACTAGCGGGGTAAATGAGCAGTTCTTC
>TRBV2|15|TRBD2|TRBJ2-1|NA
CASSVGLAGGGEQFF
TGTGCCAGCAGTGTTGGGCTAGCGGGAGGGGGTGAGCAGTTCTTC
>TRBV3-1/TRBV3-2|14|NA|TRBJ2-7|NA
CASSRTRGSYEQYF
TGTGCCAGCAGCCGAACAAGGGGTTCGTACGAGCAGTACTTC
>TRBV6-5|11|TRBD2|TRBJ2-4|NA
CASSPGGIQYF
TGTGCCAGCAGTCCCGGGGGGATTCAGTACTTC
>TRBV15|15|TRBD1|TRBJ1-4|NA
CATSPSTGPLKELFF
TGTGCCACCAGCCCCTCGACAGGGCCCCTTAAGGAACTGTTTTTT
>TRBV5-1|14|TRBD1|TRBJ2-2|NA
CASRSRGPTGELFF
TGCGCCAGCCGGTCCAGGGGGCCCACCGGGGAGCTGTTTTTT
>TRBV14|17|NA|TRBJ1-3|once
CASSQDPGFSAGNTIYF
TGTGCCAGCAGCCAAGATCCGGGTTTTAGTGCTGGAAACACCATATATTTT
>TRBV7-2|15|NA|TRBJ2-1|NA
CASSLPPPGMRGQFF
TGTGCCAGCAGCTTACCCCCCCCGGGGATGCGGGGGCAGTTCTTC
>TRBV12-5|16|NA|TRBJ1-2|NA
CASGLVERSANYGYTF
TGTGCTAGTGGTTTGGTAGAGAGGTCAGCTAACTATGGCTACACCTTC
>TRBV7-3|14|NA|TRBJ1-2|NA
CASSLGAGWDGYTF
TGTGCCAGCAGCTTAGGGGCAGGCTGGGATGGCTACACCTTC
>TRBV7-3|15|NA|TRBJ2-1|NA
CASSPRGPSGSVQFF
TGTGCCAGCAGCCCCCGTGGCCCCTCGGGATCTGTGCAGTTCTTC
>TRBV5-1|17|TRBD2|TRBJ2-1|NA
CASSLGLLLAEYNEQFF
TGCGCCAGCAGCTTGGGGCTGTTGCTAGCGGAGTACAATGAGCAGTTCTTC
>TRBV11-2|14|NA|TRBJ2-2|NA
CASSLGGGRGELFF
TGTGCCAGCAGCTTAGGGGGGGGCCGAGGGGAGCTGTTTTTT
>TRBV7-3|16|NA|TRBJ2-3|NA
CASSLRGGPSTDTQYF
TGTGCCAGCAGCCTCCGCGGGGGCCCTAGCACAGATACGCAGTATTTT